This TCR beta chain was sequenced during a study of blood T cell repertoires in COVID-19. The wider study: T cells, B-cell-depleted T cells, or PBMCs supplied cDNA or gDNA.

The CDR3 runs to 19 residues. The V end was cut by 5 bases, the J end by 0 bases, with 26 bases between. CDR1 and CDR2 from the germline V gene are SGHAT and FQNNGV. Repertoires were generated with immunoSEQ multiplex PCR, while TCRdb's copy carries only in-frame clones and drops some. Of roughly 90,000 clones listed, roughly nine tenths were seen once; the top ten hold approximately 5.6%. The gene calls are TRBV11-2 and TRBJ2-7; possible D gene TRBD2, 6 bases. This TCR came from a woman at least 80 years old with active COVID-19. Material: peripheral blood. The CDR3 is CASSAGPRWGSGYSYEQYF. The DNA for the CDR3 is TGTGCCAGCAGCGCGGGCCCCAGGTGGGGTAGCGGTTACTCCTACGAGCAGTACTTC.